Below are 20 T cell receptor beta chains sequenced from a single sample in a study of beta chain features in type 1 diabetes. Overall study results and limits: TCRB CDR3 length was moderately but significantly reduced in all four CD4+ subsets of Type 1 diabetes patients.

Their antigens are not known. Expressed TCRB transcripts got sequenced, as all isolated RNA was reverse transcribed. Libraries were prepared by immunoSEQ multiplex PCR; TCRdb keeps only in-frame clonotypes and omits some of them. The sample records 550,000 to 850,000 clones, 13% being singletons. The sequenced sample consisted of naive CD4+ T cells from blood. The receptors here all came from a man between 18 and 35 years old with type 1 diabetes.

This clone was recorded a few times. This sequence joins TRBV11-2 and TRBJ1-4; the D is unclear. Looked up from germline, CDR1 is SGHAT and CDR2 is FQNNGV. With 3 bases removed from V and 5 bases from J, the gap between germline ends came to 7 bases. The CDR3 length is 13 residues. Here the CDR3 reads CASSFSGNEKLFF. The CDR3 DNA reads as TGTGCCAGCAGCTTTTCGGGGAATGAAAAACTGTTTTTT.

The CDR3 region has the DNA TGTGCCAGCAGCCCACAACAGGGGGAAAAACTGTTTTTT. It translates to CASSPQQGEKLFF. J is TRBJ1-4 and V is TRBV7-9, with 7 bases matching TRBD1. Unmatched junction bases numbered 5, after V lost 5 bases and J lost 8 bases. Germline V gene lookup returns CDR1 SEHNR and CDR2 FQNEAQ (reference sequence). This CDR3 contains 13 residues.

A few counts support this clone. The chain recombines TRBV6-4 with TRBJ1-6; no firm D call. V dropped 5 bases and J dropped 8 bases, with 10 bases sitting between them. CDR1 and CDR2 (germline): MRHNA, SNTAGT. The CDR3 covers 13 residues. CDR3 in amino acids: CASSRVLDSPLHF. In DNA form, the CDR3 reads TGTGCCAGCAGTAGAGTCCTCGATTCACCCCTCCACTTT.

V is TRBV2 and J is TRBJ2-1; 9 nucleotides align to TRBD1. The CDR3 is 13 residues long. The junction had 4 bases not matched to a gene; V was cut back by 6 bases and J by 7 bases. Germline loops: CDR1 SNHLY, CDR2 FYNNEI. The CDR3 here is CASSRDRDNEQFF. Here the CDR3 DNA reads TGTGCCAGCAGCCGGGACAGGGATAATGAGCAGTTCTTC.

V usage is TRBV2 and J usage is TRBJ1-4; D is unresolved. The CDR3 loop spans 14 amino acids. From germline, CDR1 is SNHLY and CDR2 FYNNEI. V lost 6 bases and J 3 bases, leaving 11 bases between the germline ends. The CDR3 bases are TGTGCCAGCAGGGATAGGGCTGCTAATGAAAAACTGTTTTTT. Protein: CASRDRAANEKLFF.

This chain links TRBV6-1 with TRBJ1-1, with unresolved D. Trimming removed 2 bases from V and 1 base from J, with 8 bases in between. The CDR3 has 14 amino acids. The germline V gene has CDR1 MNHNS and CDR2 SASEGT. CDR3 protein: CASSERRQNTEAFF. In nucleotides, the CDR3 is TGTGCCAGCAGTGAACGGCGACAGAACACTGAAGCTTTCTTT.

This chain uses TRBV2 with TRBJ2-1, with 8 bases aligning to TRBD1. Germline trimming cut 5 bases from V and 3 bases from J; bases unmatched to any gene: 6. This CDR3 has 15 amino acids. CDR1 is SNHLY and CDR2 is FYNNEI in the germline V gene. The CDR3 DNA is TGTGCCAGCAGTACCGACAGGGGAGGCTACAATGAGCAGTTCTTC. Translating gives CASSTDRGGYNEQFF.

The sample holds a few counts of this clone. V and J are TRBV9 and TRBJ2-3; either TRBD1 or TRBD2 may fit D (5 bases each). V lost 3 bases and J lost 0, with 11 bases in between. The length of the CDR3 is 15 residues. CDR1 SGDLS and CDR2 YYNGEE come from the germline V gene. In DNA form, the CDR3 reads TGTGCCAGCAGCGGGGGGTTCCATAGCACAGATACGCAGTATTTT. As protein: CASSGGFHSTDTQYF.

This clone showed up just a few times. The J gene is TRBJ1-1, the V gene TRBV6-1, with TRBD1 matching over 7 bases. The CDR3 spans 14 residues. Losses at the gene ends were 3 bases for V and 4 bases for J; bases not matched to a gene: 5. CDR1 is MNHNS, CDR2 SASEGT, per germline. This CDR3 is CASSDDRVRTEAFF. CDR3 nucleotides: TGTGCCAGCAGTGACGACAGGGTCCGCACTGAAGCTTTCTTT.

The chain uses TRBV5-1 and TRBJ1-4; D gene ambiguous. The V end lost 4 bases, the J end lost 6 bases, and 10 bases lay between the germline ends. CDR1 is SGHRS and CDR2 is YFSETQ in the germline V gene. This CDR3 has 13 residues. CDR3: CASSRTLDEKLFF. The CDR3 nucleotides are TGCGCCAGCAGCAGAACCCTGGATGAAAAACTGTTTTTT.

The chain recombines TRBV7-9 with TRBJ2-7; perhaps D is TRBD1 or TRBD2 (5 bases each). The CDR3 runs 12 residues. The V end was cut by 5 bases, the J end by 7 bases, with 12 bases between. Germline V gene lookup returns CDR1 SEHNR and CDR2 FQNEAQ (reference sequence). CDR3 residues: CASSRDVKEQYF. The CDR3 DNA reads TGTGCCAGCAGCCGGGACGTGAAGGAGCAGTACTTC.

The gene calls are TRBV11-3 and TRBJ2-5, with D unclear. The CDR3 runs to 13 residues. Germline V gives CDR1 SGHNT, CDR2 YENEEA. V was trimmed by 5 bases and J by 5 bases, leaving 12 bases between them. CDR3 DNA sequence: TGTGCCAGCAGCCGAATTTTAGGGGAGACCCAGTACTTC. Amino acid sequence: CASSRILGETQYF.

This clone has more than one count but fewer than ten. The chain has TRBV9 and TRBJ2-7, with TRBD1 matching 9 bases. CDR1 SGDLS and CDR2 YYNGEE come from the germline V gene. V was pared by 4 bases and J by 8 bases, with 10 bases of the junction left unmatched. The CDR3 has 14 amino acids. As DNA, the CDR3 is TGTGCCAGCAGCCCGACCGGGACAGGGAATCAGCAGTACTTC. It translates to CASSPTGTGNQQYF.

The CDR3 sequence is CAWSVWGGNTEAFF. The CDR3 DNA follows: TGTGCCTGGAGTGTCTGGGGCGGGAACACTGAAGCTTTCTTT. The chain recombines TRBV30 with TRBJ1-1, with a weak D call TRBD1 (5 bases). CDR3 length: 14 residues. From germline, CDR1 is GTSNPN and CDR2 SVGIG (reference sequence). Trimming cost V 0 bases and J 1 base, with 9 bases left between them.

The chain is built from TRBV9 and TRBJ1-1; D gene ambiguous. Between the trimmed V and J ends, which lost 1 base and 1 base, there was a span of 5 bases. The germline V gene encodes CDR1 SGDLS and CDR2 YYNGEE. The CDR3 length is 13 residues. In nucleotides, the CDR3 is TGTGCCAGCAGCGTACTTTGGAACACTGAAGCTTTCTTT. The encoded protein is CASSVLWNTEAFF. Together with reference TRBV9 and TRBJ1-1, the CDR3 gives the full variable domain: DSGVTQTPKHLITATGQRVTLRCSPRSGDLSVYWYQQSLDQGLQFLIQYYNGEERAKGNILERFSAQQFPDLHSELNLSSLELGDSALYFCASSVLWNTEAFFGQGTRLTVV.

This clone appeared a few times. The J gene is TRBJ1-3, the V gene TRBV7-9; D call uncertain. The V and J ends lost 8 bases and 2 bases respectively, with 10 bases between them. The CDR3 runs 13 residues. Germline CDR1 is SEHNR and CDR2 is FQNEAQ (reference sequence). In DNA form, the CDR3 reads TGTGCCAGCTCCCCTCAGACTGGAAACACCATATATTTT. It encodes CASSPQTGNTIYF.

The V call is TRBV30, the J call TRBJ2-6; D is undetermined. The CDR3 spans 13 residues. CDR1 and CDR2 from the germline V gene are GTSNPN and SVGIG (reference sequence). The V end lost 3 bases, the J end lost 0 bases, and 3 bases lay between the germline ends. The CDR3 here is CAWRRSGANVLTF. The CDR3 DNA follows: TGTGCCTGGAGACGCTCTGGGGCCAACGTCCTGACTTTC.

V is TRBV29-1 and J is TRBJ1-4; TRBD1 is a possible D gene (5 bases). V was cut by 6 bases and J by 4 bases, with 9 bases left in between. In germline, CDR1 is SQVTM, CDR2 ANQGSEA. The CDR3 extends over 12 amino acids. CDR3 nucleotide sequence: TGCAGCGTGTGGGGCTTTAATGAAAAACTGTTTTTT. The encoded protein is CSVWGFNEKLFF.

This clone was found a few times. The rearrangement uses TRBV10-3 and TRBJ2-7, with D hard to call. V dropped 0 bases and J dropped 0 bases, with 9 bases sitting between them. CDR1 and CDR2 (germline): ENHRY, SYGVKD. This CDR3 spans 15 amino acids. DNA of the CDR3: TGTGCCATCAGTGAGTCGCTGGCGGTCTCCTACGAGCAGTACTTC. It codes for CAISESLAVSYEQYF.

This clone occurred a few times. The chain carries TRBV19 and TRBJ2-1; a weak D match, TRBD2 (6 bases). Per the germline V gene, CDR1 is LNHDA and CDR2 is SQIVND (reference sequence). The CDR3 extends over 14 amino acids. V lost 5 bases to trimming and J lost 3 bases, with 11 bases between them. CDR3 nucleotides: TGTGCCAGTAGTCCCCGGGAGTTCTACAATGAGCAGTTCTTC. This sequence encodes CASSPREFYNEQFF.